The clone carrying this T cell receptor beta chain has just a few counts. Its antigen is undetermined. The sample is drawn from a study of beta chain features in type 1 diabetes. Trimming removed 2 bases from V and 6 bases from J, with 9 bases in between. The CDR3 length is 13 residues. Germline CDR1 and CDR2: SGHRS and YFSETQ. Points from the study as a whole: TCRB CDR3 length was moderately but significantly reduced in all four CD4+ subsets of Type 1 diabetes patients. At VDJ recombination sites, type 1 diabetes patients had fewer insertions and more deleted nucleotides.

cDNA synthesis used the whole RNA isolate, giving expressed TCRB sequences. Libraries were prepared by immunoSEQ multiplex PCR; TCRdb keeps only in-frame clonotypes and omits some of them. In the table there are 300,000 or so clones, approximately 13% of which are singletons. Sorted populations were all over 98% pure. The chain employs TRBV5-1 and TRBJ2-1, with D perhaps TRBD1 (5 bases). This TCR derives from a woman between 18 and 29 years old with type 1 diabetes. The specimen was naive CD4+ T cells from blood. This CDR3 reads CASSFPQVNEQFF. CDR3 in DNA: TGCGCCAGCAGCTTCCCACAGGTCAATGAGCAGTTCTTC.